This TCR beta chain was retrieved from a study of cytomegalovirus exposure and HLA in healthy donors. On the study more broadly: Unique TCRs from HLA-typed donors, roughly 87 million of them, were held in an early data release.

With respect to this clone: The antigen is undetermined.

Regarding the study as a whole: In a later analysis, a missense DCLRE1C variant was linked to TCR beta V- and J-gene trimming. A likely sequencing artifact accounted for one observed cluster of highly shared sequence variants.

The V gene's germline CDR1 is MNHNS and CDR2 SASEGT. Trimming cost V 2 bases and J 7 bases, with 15 bases left between them. CDR3 length: 14 residues. PCR involved 60 Vbeta and 13 Jbeta primers. Clones were read by immunoSEQ multiplex PCR, and TCRdb kept only the in-frame ones, dropping some. The table lists about 72,000 clones. This clonotype was sampled from a middle-aged man in good health and CMV-seronegative. Sequenced material: PBMCs. V is TRBV6-1 and J is TRBJ2-7; tentatively, D is TRBD2 (6 bases). CDR3 DNA sequence: TGTGCCAGCAGTGAAAATTTAGGAGGGGAGGAGCAGTACTTC. Protein product: CASSENLGGEEQYF.